A selection of T cell receptor beta chains follows, all from one sample in a study of T cells in Graves' hyperthyroidism and ophthalmopathy. A single record per CDR3 protein comes from TCRdb applying MiXCR to the multiplex PCR reads. The sample includes approximately 870,000 distinct CDR3 sequences, 35% to 40% of them seen just once. Sequenced sample: blood. Receptors originate from a man younger than 35 with Graves' hyperthyroidism. CDR3s include the opening cysteine and the closing phenylalanine or tryptophan. The D gene is left open where the match is weak. Rows may omit the clone size; those that give it use once, few, many or a size class.

>-|TRBJ2-5|-|TRBV7-4
TGTGCCAGCAGCTTAGTCACCCGGGACGGCATGGAGACCCAGTACTTC
CASSLVTRDGMETQYF
>-|TRBJ2-5|few|TRBV4-1
TGTGCCAGCAGTCCCAATAACTACCGAGAGACCCAGTACTTC
CASSPNNYRETQYF
>-|TRBJ2-6|many|TRBV5-6
TGTGCCAGCAGCTTGACGGACTCTGGGGCCAACGTCCTGACTTTC
CASSLTDSGANVLTF
>-|TRBJ2-3|-|TRBV29-1
TGCAGCGGGGGGTTGGGGAGCCTTAGCACAGATACGCAGTATTTT
CSGGLGSLSTDTQYF
>-|TRBJ2-7|-|TRBV12-3/TRBV12-4
TGTGCCAGCACCCTAGGCGGGGACTACGAGCAGTACTTC
CASTLGGDYEQYF
>-|TRBJ1-6|-|TRBV20-1
TGCAGTAGAGGACCGGGCCCGGAACCCCTCCACTTT
CSRGPGPEPLHF
>-|TRBJ2-7|few|TRBV5-1
TGCGCCAGCAGCTTGGGGAGTTATGACTTGTACGAGCAGTACTTC
CASSLGSYDLYEQYF
>-|TRBJ1-5|-|TRBV4-1
TGCGCCAGCAGCCTCCGAGCGGGGGATGGTCAGCCCCAGCATTTT
CASSLRAGDGQPQHF
>-|TRBJ1-3|-|TRBV25-1
TGTGCCAGCTTGGATGATCTGGGTGGAAACACCATATATTTT
CASLDDLGGNTIYF
>-|TRBJ2-7|-|TRBV29-1
TGCAGTCACTCGACGGGGAGCTCCTACGAGCAGTACTTC
CSHSTGSSYEQYF
>-|TRBJ1-5|-|TRBV20-1
TGCAGTGGCCGCCCCAGGGCCAGCAATCAGCCCCAGCATTTT
CSGRPRASNQPQHF
>-|TRBJ1-1|-|TRBV10-3
TGTGCCAGCACAGTTACCCGTTTGAACACTGAAGCTTTCTTT
CASTVTRLNTEAFF
>-|TRBJ2-7|few|TRBV7-3
TGTGCCAGCAGCCCCTCGGGGGCCGCCACCTACGAGCAGTACTTC
CASSPSGAATYEQYF
>TRBD2|TRBJ2-2|-|TRBV19
TGTGCCAGTAGTCCCGGGAGGGGGTACACCGGGGAGCTGTTTTTT
CASSPGRGYTGELFF
>-|TRBJ1-1|few|TRBV7-9
TGTGCCAGCAGCTTGGGGGCAGGGGAGAACACTGAAGCTTTCTTT
CASSLGAGENTEAFF
>TRBD2|TRBJ2-6|few|TRBV20-1
TGCAGTGCTAGAGCCCCCGGGGGGGACTCTGGGGCCAACGTCCTGACTTTC
CSARAPGGDSGANVLTF
>-|TRBJ2-7|few|TRBV19
TGTGCCAGTAGTTCCTCCCGGACAGCGGGGCTATACGAGCAGTACTTC
CASSSSRTAGLYEQYF
>-|TRBJ1-3|many|TRBV24-1
TGTGCCACCAGTGATTTGAACCGGGACTCTCACTCTGGAAACACCATATATTTT
CATSDLNRDSHSGNTIYF
>-|TRBJ1-2|-|TRBV6-6
TGTGCCAGCAGTGACGGGTGGCAGGGCTACACCTTC
CASSDGWQGYTF
>-|TRBJ1-2|-|TRBV29-1
TGCAGCGTTGACAGGGGAGGGGACAACTATGGCTACACCTTC
CSVDRGGDNYGYTF
>-|TRBJ2-6|many|TRBV14
TGTGCCAGCAGCCCGGTTGGGGCCAACGTCCTGACTTTC
CASSPVGANVLTF
>-|TRBJ1-1|many|TRBV9
TGTGCCAGCAGCGTAGAAGGGACGGACGGTGAAGCTTTCTTT
CASSVEGTDGEAFF
>-|TRBJ2-7|once|TRBV2
TGTGCCAGCAGCAGGACAGTCTCCGAGCAGTACTTC
CASSRTVSEQYF
>TRBD1|TRBJ2-7|many|TRBV10-3
TGTACCATCAGCTCGACAGGGGAGTCCTACGAGCAGTACTTC
CTISSTGESYEQYF
>TRBD1|TRBJ2-5|many|TRBV7-9
TGTGCCAGCAGCCCGGACAGGGCGGCCGAGACCCAGTACTTC
CASSPDRAAETQYF
>-|TRBJ1-6|-|TRBV7-9
TGTGCCAGCAGCTTAGCAGGATCGTTCTCACCCCTCCACTTT
CASSLAGSFSPLHF
>-|TRBJ2-7|few|TRBV4-1
TGCGCCAGCAGCCAACAGAGAAGCTACGAGCAGTACTTC
CASSQQRSYEQYF
>-|TRBJ2-5|many|TRBV10-3
TGTGCCATCAGCTCAGGATTCCAAGAGACCCAGTACTTC
CAISSGFQETQYF
>TRBD1|TRBJ1-1|many|TRBV29-1
TGCAGCGTTGCTGGGACAGTTGCTACTGAAGCTTTCTTT
CSVAGTVATEAFF
>-|TRBJ2-7|-|TRBV5-1
TGCGCCAGCAGCACCGGCGTAGCAGGTTCCTACGAGCAGTACTTC
CASSTGVAGSYEQYF
>-|TRBJ1-5|many|TRBV29-1
TGCAGCGTTGTAGAGAATAGCAATCAGCCCCAGCATTTT
CSVVENSNQPQHF
>TRBD1|TRBJ2-7|-|TRBV5-1
TGCGCCAGCAGCTTTGACAGGGTCGAGCAGTACTTC
CASSFDRVEQYF
>TRBD2|TRBJ2-5|few|TRBV6-1
TGTGCCAGCAGTGAAGCACTCCGCGGGGGGGCCCAGTACTTC
CASSEALRGGAQYF
>-|TRBJ2-7|many|TRBV7-8
TGTGCCAGCCGTGTCCCAGGGCGCAACGAGCAGTACTTC
CASRVPGRNEQYF
>-|TRBJ1-2|many|TRBV7-8
TGTGCCAGCAGCTTAGACAGTGGGGGCTATGGCTACACCTTC
CASSLDSGGYGYTF
>-|TRBJ1-1|many|TRBV7-9
TGTGCCAGCAGCGTCGACACTCTCTACACTGAAGCTTTCTTT
CASSVDTLYTEAFF
>TRBD2|TRBJ2-7|-|TRBV7-2
TGTGCCAGCAGCGGACCGGGACTAGCGGGAGTCTCCTACGAGCAGTACTTC
CASSGPGLAGVSYEQYF
>-|TRBJ1-1|-|TRBV10-3
TGTGCCATCAGTTATTCGACAGAGGGGAACACTGAAGCTTTCTTT
CAISYSTEGNTEAFF
>TRBD2|TRBJ2-5|few|TRBV19
TGTGCCAGTAGTACGGGACTAGCGGGAGAGACCCAGTACTTC
CASSTGLAGETQYF